This TCR beta chain was identified during a study of T-cell memory formation after mild COVID-19. TCRdb analysed the 5' RACE reads with MiXCR anew, one entry per CDR3 protein. Of around 310,000 distinct CDR3 sequences listed, 20% to 25% are singletons. Comments on this clonotype: Its antigen is not identified.

General study points: Clones that contracted clustered mainly in CM and EM if CD4+ and in EMRA if CD8+.

The sequencing sample was made of PBMCs or a T cell subset sorted from them (not recorded which). This sequence was found in a man aged 18 to 30 who had mild COVID-19 (a few samples of this study predate the infection). Cell type and time point are not known.

The CDR3 spells CASSSATQGFYEQYV. For the CDR3, the DNA is TGTGCCAGCAGCTCGGCCACTCAAGGATTTTACGAGCAGTACGTC. The chain employs TRBV7-8 and TRBJ2-7; the D is unclear. CDR3 length equals 15 residues. Germline loops: CDR1 SGHVS, CDR2 FQNEAQ. The germline V and J ends were trimmed by 4 bases and 4 bases, with 17 bases remaining between them.